This T cell receptor (beta chain) was sequenced during a study of control samples from healthy donors and cancer patients. V shed 2 bases and J shed 3 bases, with 11 bases lying between them. The CDR3 is 15 amino acids. Germline V lookup: CDR1 SGHAT, CDR2 FQNNGV. The method was immunoSEQ multiplex PCR; TCRdb's version includes in-frame clones alone and lacks a portion of them. Of about 110,000 clones listed, approximately 84% are singletons. The source is a man between 18 and 29 years old in good health. The sequenced sample consisted of blood. The chain is built from TRBV11-2 and TRBJ1-5; TRBD1 is a possible D gene (5 bases). The CDR3 DNA is TGTGCCAGCAGCTTACAGGGTGAAGTCAATCAGCCCCAGCATTTT. It encodes CASSLQGEVNQPQHF.